The 19 T cell receptor beta chains reported below all come from one sample, sequenced in a study of cytomegalovirus exposure and HLA in healthy donors. Here immunoSEQ multiplex PCR was the method, and the copy in TCRdb shows in-frame clones only, minus some. The data show 150,000 to 200,000 clones, approximately 85% seen once. Sequencing input: PBMCs. These receptors were taken from a woman younger than 30 in good health and CMV-seronegative.

V is TRBV7-7 and J is TRBJ2-2, with D tentatively TRBD2 (6 bases). Germline assignment: CDR1 SSHAT and CDR2 FNYEAQ (reference sequence). CDR3 length equals 14 residues. Trimming removed 4 bases at V and 4 bases at J, with 10 bases between. The CDR3, as DNA: TGTGCCAGCAGCTCGAGCGGGTCCACCGGGGAGCTGTTTTTT. The encoded protein is CASSSSGSTGELFF. Supplemented by reference TRBV7-7 and TRBJ2-2, the full variable domain reads GAGVSQSPRYKVTKRGQDVTLRCDPISSHATLYWYQQALGQGPEFLTYFNYEAQPDKSGLPSDRFSAERPEGSISTLTIQRTEQRDSAMYRCASSSSGSTGELFFGEGSRLTVL.

The CDR3 is CASSIDLSGSFYEQYF. As DNA, the CDR3 is TGTGCCAGTAGTATAGATCTCAGCGGGAGCTTCTACGAGCAGTACTTC. The J gene is TRBJ2-7, the V gene TRBV19, with 8 nucleotides matching TRBD2. CDR1 is LNHDA and CDR2 is SQIVND in the germline V gene (reference sequence). Trimming took 0 bases from V and 3 from J; bases not matched to a gene: 7. This CDR3 comprises 16 residues.

This sequence joins TRBV4-1 and TRBJ2-1; 7 bases agree with TRBD2. The CDR3 runs 16 residues. J gave up 3 bases and V 2 bases, and 7 bases lay outside the gene matches. Germline CDR1 and CDR2: MGHRA and YSYEKL. In nucleotides, the CDR3 is TGCGCCAGCAGCCAACTTGGACTAGTAAGCTACAATGAGCAGTTCTTC. It codes for CASSQLGLVSYNEQFF.

V is TRBV6-4 and J is TRBJ1-1; D not certain. The germline CDR1 and CDR2 sequences are MRHNA and SNTAGT. The CDR3 spans 13 residues. V shed 4 bases and J shed 1 base, with 7 bases lying between them. Here the CDR3 reads CASSVERNTEAFF. For the CDR3, the DNA is TGTGCCAGCAGTGTGGAGCGGAACACTGAAGCTTTCTTT.

The rearrangement links TRBV27 to TRBJ2-7; possibly TRBD2 for D (7 bases). V lost 8 bases and J 5 bases, leaving 19 bases between the germline ends. The CDR3 runs to 14 residues. In germline, CDR1 is MNHEY, CDR2 SMNVEV (reference sequence). CDR3 nucleotides: TGTGCCAGCTCAAAGGGGGGGGTGGGGAACGAGCAGTACTTC. Translation gives CASSKGGVGNEQYF.

The rearrangement links TRBV5-4 to TRBJ1-6, with D uncertain. Per the germline V gene, CDR1 is SGHNT and CDR2 is YYREEE (reference sequence). V lost 0 bases, J lost 5 bases, and 12 bases lay in between. The length of the CDR3 is 16 residues. The DNA of the CDR3 is TGTGCCAGCAGCTTGGTCGGGCGGAGGGATAATTCACCCCTCCACTTT. Protein product: CASSLVGRRDNSPLHF.

About this clone itself: This sequence may be a read error, since a much larger clone differs from it by one base. The V and J genes are TRBV5-8 and TRBJ1-1; D is unresolved. Germline CDR1 and CDR2: SGHTS and YDEGEE. The CDR3 is 13 amino acids. Trimming cost V 1 base and J 1 base, with 5 bases left between them. Written as DNA, the CDR3 is TGTGCCAGCAGCTTGCTCCGGAACACTGAAGCTTTCTTT. It specifies CASSLLRNTEAFF.

V usage is TRBV6-4 and J usage is TRBJ2-3, with D tentatively TRBD1 (5 bases). The CDR3 length is 15 residues. Germline V gene data show CDR1 as MRHNA and CDR2 as SNTAGT. Trimming stripped 0 bases from V and 1 base from J, with 8 bases between. This CDR3 reads CASSDSKGGTDTQYF. In DNA, the CDR3 is TGTGCCAGCAGTGACTCGAAAGGGGGCACAGATACGCAGTATTTT.

The CDR3 DNA reads TGCGCCAGCAGCTTGGCGGGTAGCGGGGCCTACGAGCAGTACTTC. It is translated as CASSLAGSGAYEQYF. The chain couples TRBV5-1 to TRBJ2-7, with 8 bases matching TRBD2. Germline V CDR1 and CDR2: SGHRS, YFSETQ. This CDR3 has 15 residues. The junction had 4 bases not matched to a gene; V was cut back by 0 bases and J by 2 bases.

The chain is built from TRBV29-1 and TRBJ2-3; a weak D match, TRBD2 (5 bases). Germline V gives CDR1 SQVTM, CDR2 ANQGSEA. V was shortened by 8 bases and J by 2 bases, with 14 bases between the two germline ends. The CDR3 runs 13 residues. The CDR3 sequence is CSTRREITDTQYF. The DNA for the CDR3 is TGCAGCACCCGCCGGGAAATCACAGATACGCAGTATTTT.

The chain recombines TRBV29-1 with TRBJ2-1, with TRBD2 as a possible D gene (7 bases). This CDR3 is built from 12 residues. Trimming removed 6 bases at V and 7 bases at J, with 13 bases between. From germline, CDR1 is SQVTM and CDR2 ANQGSEA. CDR3 nucleotide sequence: TGCAGCGTAGGGGGAGGGGGGAATGAGCAGTTCTTC. It is translated as CSVGGGGNEQFF.

The V and J genes are TRBV19 and TRBJ1-4; no clear D gene. V lost 1 base, J lost 7 bases, and 13 bases lay in between. This CDR3 is 15 amino acids long. CDR1 is LNHDA and CDR2 is SQIVND in the germline V gene (reference sequence). The CDR3 DNA sequence: TGTGCCAGTAGTATAGCCGGGTTCCTGGGTGAAAAACTGTTTTTT. Translating it yields CASSIAGFLGEKLFF.

Points on this clone: A read error may explain this, as a much larger clone is one base away. V and J are TRBV6-1 and TRBJ2-2, with TRBD1 identical over 9 bases. CDR3 length: 14 residues. V shed 4 bases, J shed 3 bases, and the junction held 0 bases outside the gene matches. Germline V gene sequence: CDR1 MNHNS, CDR2 SASEGT. CDR3 sequence: CASSGTGDTGELFF. Written as DNA, the CDR3 is TGTGCCAGCAGTGGGACAGGGGACACCGGGGAGCTGTTTTTT.

The rearrangement links TRBV10-3 to TRBJ2-2, with D maybe TRBD2 (5 bases). The CDR3 has 14 amino acids. Germline lookup yields CDR1 ENHRY and CDR2 SYGVKD. Trimming pared 7 bases from V and 6 bases from J, leaving 15 bases between. The CDR3, as DNA: TGTGCCATCACTCCGGGGTTCAAGGCCGGGGAGCTGTTTTTT. It translates to CAITPGFKAGELFF.

This chain uses TRBV7-6 with TRBJ2-3, with 9 bases aligning to TRBD2. CDR1 is SGHVS, CDR2 FNYEAQ, per germline. Trimming removed 1 base from V and 2 bases from J; junction bases left unmatched: 7. The CDR3 length is 17 residues. The CDR3 DNA reads TGTGCCAGCAGCTTAGGATTAGCGGGGGACACCACAGATACGCAGTATTTT. It translates to CASSLGLAGDTTDTQYF.

The CDR3 protein is CASSSGLAADTQYF. DNA for the CDR3: TGTGCCAGCAGCTCGGGACTAGCAGCAGATACGCAGTATTTT. J is TRBJ2-3 and V is TRBV7-3, with 9 bases identical to TRBD2. The CDR3 is 14 amino acids. CDR1 is SGHTA, CDR2 FQGTGA, per germline. The V gene end was trimmed by 4 bases and the J gene end by 4 bases; junction bases not matched to a gene: 3.

V and J are TRBV2 and TRBJ2-1, with 9 bases lining up with TRBD1. CDR3 size: 16 residues. The V gene's germline CDR1 is SNHLY and CDR2 FYNNEI. The ends lost 6 bases at V and 5 bases at J; junction bases unmatched: 11. CDR3 nucleotide sequence: TGTGCCAGCAGCGCCGGGACAGGGATGCTCAACAATGAGCAGTTCTTC. It encodes CASSAGTGMLNNEQFF.

V and J are TRBV5-1 and TRBJ1-3; no clear D. Germline V gene sequence: CDR1 SGHRS, CDR2 YFSETQ. The CDR3 extends over 16 amino acids. Trimming took off 0 bases at V and 3 bases at J, with 13 bases between the two ends. The CDR3 sequence is CASSLAPAEYGNTIYF. The CDR3 nucleotides are TGCGCCAGCAGCTTGGCTCCCGCAGAATATGGAAACACCATATATTTT. Full variable domain (remainder filled in from reference TRBV5-1 and TRBJ1-3): KAGVTQTPRYLIKTRGQQVTLSCSPISGHRSVSWYQQTPGQGLQFLFEYFSETQRNKGNFPGRFSGRQFSNSRSEMNVSTLELGDSALYLCASSLAPAEYGNTIYFGEGSWLTVV.

This clone showed up just once. The rearrangement links TRBV10-1 to TRBJ2-1; 13 bases are a match to TRBD2. The CDR3 totals 16 residues. With V trimmed by 3 bases and J by 7 bases, 6 bases remained unmatched. Germline V CDR1 and CDR2: WNHNN, SYGVQD (reference sequence). The CDR3 coding sequence is TGCGCCAGCAGTGACCCGGGACTAGCGGGGCGGAATGAGCAGTTCTTC. Protein sequence: CASSDPGLAGRNEQFF.